The sequence of this TCR beta chain was determined in a study of T-cell reconstitution after alpha-beta-depleted transplantation in children. Whole-study results and caveats: Expanded clones from the graft, numbering several hundred, reportedly supplied alpha-beta T cells about two months after transplant.

Germline V gene lookup returns CDR1 SGHRS and CDR2 YFSETQ. This CDR3 has 14 residues. J gave up 3 bases and V 2 bases, and 4 bases lay outside the gene matches. Preparing the TCRbeta library involved the use of unique molecular identifiers. TCRdb re-derived calls from the PCR reads in MiXCR, one entry per CDR3 protein. The sample holds fewer than 350,000 distinct CDR3 sequences, roughly a tenth seen once. This clonotype was counted at least ten times. The antigen remains undetermined. The TCR was taken from a boy in the first two years of life with acute myeloid leukemia, due to receive a stem cell transplant. Sequences were derived from PBMCs, sampled before TCRalphabeta/CD19-depleted stem cell transplant. The chain carries TRBV5-1 and TRBJ2-7; the match to TRBD1 covers 8 bases. CDR3 in amino acids: CASSFTDRDYEQYF. CDR3 sequence (DNA): TGCGCCAGCAGCTTCACGGACAGGGACTACGAGCAGTACTTC.